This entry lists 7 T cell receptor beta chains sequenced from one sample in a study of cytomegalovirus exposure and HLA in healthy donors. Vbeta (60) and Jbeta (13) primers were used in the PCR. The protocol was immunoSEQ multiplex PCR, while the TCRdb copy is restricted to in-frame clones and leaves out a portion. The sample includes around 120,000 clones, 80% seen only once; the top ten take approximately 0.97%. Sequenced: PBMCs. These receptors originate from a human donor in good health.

The CDR3 loop is CASTPEDGSGNTIYF. DNA of the CDR3: TGTGCCAGCACTCCGGAGGACGGCTCTGGAAACACCATATATTTT. The rearrangement uses TRBV6-5 and TRBJ1-3; D is undetermined. Germline CDR1 MNHEY, CDR2 SVGAGI. The V end was cut by 7 bases, the J end by 0 bases, with 13 bases between. The CDR3 length is 15 residues.

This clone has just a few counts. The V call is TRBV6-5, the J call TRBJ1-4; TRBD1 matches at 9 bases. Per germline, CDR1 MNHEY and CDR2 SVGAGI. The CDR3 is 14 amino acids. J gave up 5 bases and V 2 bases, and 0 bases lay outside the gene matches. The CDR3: CASSYGQGNEKLFF. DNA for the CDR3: TGTGCCAGCAGTTACGGACAGGGGAATGAAAAACTGTTTTTT.

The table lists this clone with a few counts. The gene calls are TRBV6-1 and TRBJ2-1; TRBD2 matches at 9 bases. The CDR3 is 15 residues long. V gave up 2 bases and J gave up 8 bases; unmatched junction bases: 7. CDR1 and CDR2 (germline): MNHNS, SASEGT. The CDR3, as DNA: TGTGCCAGCAGTGAATGGGGCGGGGGGGGAGATGAGCAGTTCTTC. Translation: CASSEWGGGGDEQFF.

The CDR3 spells CASSPPETGEHPGLYNEQFF. CDR3 sequence (DNA): TGTGCCAGCTCACCACCGGAGACGGGGGAGCACCCCGGACTTTACAATGAGCAGTTCTTC. V gene TRBV18 combines with J gene TRBJ2-1; a possible D gene is TRBD2 (6 bases). Trimming removed 0 bases at V and 4 bases at J, with 25 bases between. This CDR3 is 20 amino acids long. Germline CDR1 is KGHSH and CDR2 is LQKENI.

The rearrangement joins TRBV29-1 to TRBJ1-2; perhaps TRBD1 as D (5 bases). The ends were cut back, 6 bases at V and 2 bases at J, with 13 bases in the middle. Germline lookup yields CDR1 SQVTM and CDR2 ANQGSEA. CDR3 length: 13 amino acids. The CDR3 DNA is TGCAGCGTGACCAGGGCCACCAACTATGGCTACACCTTC. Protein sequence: CSVTRATNYGYTF. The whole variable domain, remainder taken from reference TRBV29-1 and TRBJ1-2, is SAVISQKPSRDICQRGTSLTIQCQVDSQVTMMFWYRQQPGQSLTLIATANQGSEATYESGFVIDKFPISRPNLTFSTLTVSNMSPEDSSIYLCSVTRATNYGYTFGSGTRLTVV.

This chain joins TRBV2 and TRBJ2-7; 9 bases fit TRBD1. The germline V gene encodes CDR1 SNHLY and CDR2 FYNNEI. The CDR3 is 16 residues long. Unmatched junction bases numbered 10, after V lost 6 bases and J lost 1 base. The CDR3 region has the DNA TGTGCCAGCAGAGAACCGGGACAGGGAACATCCTACGAGCAGTACTTC. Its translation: CASREPGQGTSYEQYF. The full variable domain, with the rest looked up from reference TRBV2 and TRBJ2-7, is EPEVTQTPSHQVTQMGQEVILRCVPISNHLYFYWYRQILGQKVEFLVSFYNNEISEKSEIFDDQFSVERPDGSNFTLKIRSTKLEDSAMYFCASREPGQGTSYEQYFGPGTRLTVT.

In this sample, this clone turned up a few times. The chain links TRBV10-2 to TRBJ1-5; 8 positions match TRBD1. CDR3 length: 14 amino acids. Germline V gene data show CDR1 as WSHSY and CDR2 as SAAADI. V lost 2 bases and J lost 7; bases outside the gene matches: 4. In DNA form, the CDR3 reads TGCGCCAGCAGTGAGGGAACAGGGGGGCAGCCCCAGCATTTT. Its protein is CASSEGTGGQPQHF.